This T cell receptor (beta chain) was recorded in a study of T cells after yellow fever vaccination. Whole-study results and caveats: The presence of abundant clonotypes contaminating from the bulk population was possible in FACS-sorted repertoires. Across the CD4 and CD8 compartments, a small share of clonotypes was present in both. A large majority of primary-vaccination clones showed up again after the booster (roughly 95% CD4, 75% to 90% CD8).

5'RACE template switching added a universal primer site and UMIs to TCR cDNA. Each CDR3 protein gets one entry after TCRdb re-called the 5' RACE reads with MiXCR. The sample consists of 620,000 or so distinct CDR3 sequences, around 12% of them appearing once. Points on this clonotype: Its specificity is not known.

The receptor was derived from a man aged 25 to 40 who received the YFV17D yellow fever vaccine. The input for sequencing was PBMCs, taken on the day of the yellow fever booster vaccination.

CDR3 amino acids: CASSFPPGANQPQHF. CDR3 in DNA: TGTGCCAGCAGTTTTCCGCCAGGGGCGAATCAGCCCCAGCATTTT. This chain links TRBV12-3 or TRBV12-4 with TRBJ1-5; D is perhaps TRBD1 (6 bases). V shed 3 bases and J shed 4 bases, with 13 bases lying between them. CDR3 length: 15 residues.